The sequence of this TCR beta chain was determined in a study of control samples from healthy donors and cancer patients. The CDR3 contains 19 residues. Unmatched junction bases numbered 19, after V lost 5 bases and J lost 4 bases. Germline V lookup: CDR1 KGHDR, CDR2 SFDVKD. Clones were sequenced by immunoSEQ multiplex PCR, and TCRdb holds only the in-frame ones, with some missing. The repertoire holds around 200,000 clones, with about 95% as singletons. This TCR derives from a man between 50 and 59 years old in good health. This sequence joins TRBV24-1 and TRBJ1-5, with 7 bases aligning to TRBD1. Sequenced sample: blood. In DNA, the CDR3 is TGTGCCACCAGTGCATCGGCAGGGGGGACAGACATAAGAAATCAGCCCCAGCATTTT. As protein: CATSASAGGTDIRNQPQHF.